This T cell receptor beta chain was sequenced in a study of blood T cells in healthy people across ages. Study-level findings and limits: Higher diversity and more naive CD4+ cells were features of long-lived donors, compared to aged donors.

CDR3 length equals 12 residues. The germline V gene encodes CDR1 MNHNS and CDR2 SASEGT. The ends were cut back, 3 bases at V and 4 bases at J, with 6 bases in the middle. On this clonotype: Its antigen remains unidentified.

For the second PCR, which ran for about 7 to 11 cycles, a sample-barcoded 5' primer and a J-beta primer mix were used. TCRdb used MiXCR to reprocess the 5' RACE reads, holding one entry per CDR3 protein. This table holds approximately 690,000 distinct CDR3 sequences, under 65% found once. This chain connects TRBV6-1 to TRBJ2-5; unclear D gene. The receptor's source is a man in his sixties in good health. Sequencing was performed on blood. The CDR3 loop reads CASSDGSETQYF. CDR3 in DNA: TGTGCCAGCAGTGATGGGTCAGAGACCCAGTACTTC.